A single sample is the source of the 22 T cell receptor beta chains below, sequenced in a study of blood T cell repertoires in COVID-19. TCRdb's copy holds only in-frame clones and misses some; the assay was immunoSEQ multiplex PCR. Here the sample spans around 8,300 clones, approximately 86% being singletons. Input material: peripheral blood. These receptors came from a human donor in a cohort sampled during active COVID-19.

This CDR3 is CASSPPGAGIQYF. The CDR3 DNA sequence: TGTGCCAGCAGCCCACCAGGGGCCGGCATTCAGTACTTC. This chain joins TRBV7-2 and TRBJ2-4; a weak D match, TRBD1 (6 bases). The CDR3 spans 13 residues. Germline-derived CDR1 and CDR2 are SGHTA and FQGNSA. V was shortened by 5 bases and J by 9 bases, with 14 bases between the two germline ends.

V is TRBV28 and J is TRBJ2-7; the match to TRBD2 covers 11 bases. J lost 3 bases, V lost 3 bases, and 7 bases had no gene match. CDR3 length: 16 residues. Germline lookup yields CDR1 MDHEN and CDR2 SYDVKM. The DNA of the CDR3 is TGTGCCAGCAGTTTGGTAACTAGCGGGAGTTTCTACGAGCAGTACTTC. Its protein product is CASSLVTSGSFYEQYF.

The chain carries TRBV27 and TRBJ1-2; a weak D match, TRBD1 (5 bases). The CDR3 runs to 14 residues. Per the germline V gene, CDR1 is MNHEY and CDR2 is SMNVEV (reference sequence). V was shortened by 0 bases and J by 8 bases, with 13 bases between the two germline ends. In DNA, the CDR3 is TGTGCCAGCAGTTTATCGGGGCCAGACCGAGGCTACACCTTC. Translated, it gives CASSLSGPDRGYTF.

The chain carries TRBV30 and TRBJ2-7; no clear D gene. The CDR3 sequence is 11 residues long. With 1 base removed from V and 4 bases from J, the gap between germline ends came to 5 bases. Germline CDR1 is GTSNPN and CDR2 is SVGIG (reference sequence). The CDR3 reads CAWSDIYEQYF. In DNA form, the CDR3 reads TGTGCCTGGAGTGACATTTACGAGCAGTACTTC.

The chain is built from TRBV5-6 and TRBJ2-3; TRBD2 matches 14 bases. Germline CDR1 and CDR2: SGHDT and YYEEEE. J was trimmed by 4 bases and V by 3 bases; bases with no gene match: 4. This CDR3 has 16 amino acids. CDR3 sequence reads: CASSYGTSGSSDTQYF. The CDR3 nucleotides are TGTGCCAGCAGCTATGGGACTAGCGGGAGTTCAGATACGCAGTATTTT.

In this sample, this clone turned up once. V is TRBV27 and J is TRBJ2-1; D is undetermined. There are 14 residues in the CDR3. The germline V and J ends were trimmed by 2 bases and 0 bases, with 5 bases remaining between them. The germline V gene encodes CDR1 MNHEY and CDR2 SMNVEV (reference sequence). The DNA of the CDR3 is TGTGCCAGCAGTTTACTAGACTCCTACAATGAGCAGTTCTTC. This gives the protein CASSLLDSYNEQFF.

This chain uses TRBV12-3 or TRBV12-4 with TRBJ2-7; D is unclear. The CDR3 sequence is 12 residues long. Trimming took 3 bases from V and 6 from J, leaving 9 bases between them. The CDR3 DNA is TGTGCCAGCAGTTTTTTTCCGGGCGAGCAGTACTTC. Translation: CASSFFPGEQYF.

This clone occurred a few times. The CDR3 loop is CASSEGAGNQPQHF. The DNA for the CDR3 is TGTGCCAGCAGTGAGGGGGCGGGCAATCAGCCCCAGCATTTT. The chain is built from TRBV25-1 and TRBJ1-5; tentatively, D is TRBD1 (6 bases). This CDR3 region has 14 residues. The germline gives CDR1 MGHDK, CDR2 SYGVNS. The V gene lost 3 bases and the J gene lost 2 bases, with 8 bases spanning the gap. Full variable domain (rest looked up from reference TRBV25-1 and TRBJ1-5): EADIYQTPRYLVIGTGKKITLECSQTMGHDKMYWYQQDPGMELHLIHYSYGVNSTEKGDLSSESTVSRIRTEHFPLTLESARPSHTSQYLCASSEGAGNQPQHFGDGTRLSIL.

This clone came up a few times. The chain employs TRBV19 and TRBJ2-7; TRBD1 aligns across 7 bases. The V gene end was trimmed by 4 bases and the J gene end by 5 bases; junction bases not matched to a gene: 11. Germline V gene data show CDR1 as LNHDA and CDR2 as SQIVND (reference sequence). This CDR3 spans 15 amino acids. The CDR3 DNA reads as TGTGCCAGTAGTACGCCGGACAGGCGGACCGACGAGCAGTACTTC. Amino acid sequence: CASSTPDRRTDEQYF.

This chain connects TRBV19 to TRBJ2-1; 7 bases are a match to TRBD2. CDR1 and CDR2 (germline): LNHDA, SQIVND (reference sequence). This CDR3 is built from 15 residues. V dropped 3 bases and J dropped 4; count of bases not matched to a gene: 6. The CDR3 DNA reads as TGTGCCAGTAGTATTGGTCTAGCGGAGTACAATGAGCAGTTCTTC. Protein sequence: CASSIGLAEYNEQFF. Drawing the rest from reference TRBV19 and TRBJ2-1, the complete variable domain is DGGITQSPKYLFRKEGQNVTLSCEQNLNHDAMYWYRQDPGQGLRLIYYSQIVNDFQKGDIAEGYSVSREKKESFPLTVTSAQKNPTAFYLCASSIGLAEYNEQFFGPGTRLTVL.

This chain connects TRBV29-1 to TRBJ1-2, with 9 bases aligning to TRBD1. Per germline, CDR1 SQVTM and CDR2 ANQGSEA. The CDR3 is 16 amino acids. The CDR3 DNA follows: TGCACCTACTTGCCCTTCGGACAGGGGATATACTATGGCTACACCTTC. As protein: CTYLPFGQGIYYGYTF.

V usage is TRBV28 and J usage is TRBJ1-4; the D is unclear. The CDR3 extends over 14 amino acids. CDR1 is MDHEN and CDR2 is SYDVKM in the germline V gene. V shed 3 bases and J shed 8 bases, with 13 bases lying between them. DNA of the CDR3: TGTGCCAGCAGTTTTCGGGGAGGACGAGAAAAACTGTTTTTT. Its protein is CASSFRGGREKLFF.

The V and J genes are TRBV5-1 and TRBJ2-1; 12 bases map to TRBD2. This CDR3 has 15 amino acids. Germline V gene data show CDR1 as SGHRS and CDR2 as YFSETQ. Trimming took 4 bases from V and 4 from J; bases not matched to a gene: 3. The CDR3 reads CASSGGTSGYNEQFF. Written as DNA, the CDR3 is TGCGCCAGCAGCGGAGGGACTAGCGGGTACAATGAGCAGTTCTTC.

This chain joins TRBV14 and TRBJ2-3; 9 nucleotides match TRBD2. V lost 4 bases and J lost 6; bases outside the gene matches: 5. Germline V gene sequence: CDR1 SGHDN, CDR2 FVKESK. The CDR3 totals 14 residues. The CDR3 region is CASSRGLAEDTQYF. The DNA for the CDR3 is TGTGCCAGCAGCCGGGGACTAGCCGAGGATACGCAGTATTTT.

The chain links TRBV7-8 to TRBJ1-5; the match to TRBD1 covers 9 bases. V shed 5 bases and J 5 bases; nucleotides not matched to a gene: 7. This CDR3 spans 15 amino acids. In germline, CDR1 is SGHVS, CDR2 FQNEAQ. The CDR3 DNA reads TGTGCCAGCAGCCCACAGGGGGCGATTGATCAGCCCCAGCATTTT. It encodes CASSPQGAIDQPQHF.

The V and J genes are TRBV4-3 and TRBJ1-2; no clear D gene. V lost 4 bases, J lost 0 bases, and 12 bases lay in between. Germline V gene lookup returns CDR1 LGHNA and CDR2 YSLEER. The CDR3 totals 15 residues. CDR3 bases: TGCGCCAGCAGCCGCTTCACGGTCGCTAACTATGGCTACACCTTC. Protein product: CASSRFTVANYGYTF.

The chain is built from TRBV6-5 and TRBJ2-7; TRBD1 is a possible D gene (5 bases). The V end lost 8 bases, the J end lost 2 bases, and 16 bases lay between the germline ends. CDR3 length: 14 amino acids. Germline loops: CDR1 MNHEY, CDR2 SVGAGI. The DNA for the CDR3 is TGTGCCAGCTTTCACAGGCCAGGAACCTACGAGCAGTACTTC. This gives the protein CASFHRPGTYEQYF.

The chain recombines TRBV19 with TRBJ2-5; D remains ambiguous. The V gene lost 7 bases and the J gene lost 9 bases, with 18 bases spanning the gap. From germline, CDR1 is LNHDA and CDR2 SQIVND (reference sequence). This CDR3 has 13 amino acids. The CDR3 DNA is TGTGCCAGTAAGGTCCCGGAAAGTCGGGCCCAGTACTTC. Translation gives CASKVPESRAQYF.

V is TRBV4-2 and J is TRBJ2-3; TRBD2 aligns across 14 bases. The CDR3 loop spans 17 amino acids. The junction had 10 bases not matched to a gene; V was cut back by 4 bases and J by 7 bases. Germline assignment: CDR1 LGHNA and CDR2 YNFKEQ. The DNA for the CDR3 is TGTGCCAGCAGCCCCGGGGGACTAGCGGGAGTAGTGAATACGCAGTATTTT. Amino acid sequence: CASSPGGLAGVVNTQYF.

The chain joins TRBV11-1 to TRBJ2-5; 7 nucleotides align to TRBD2. Germline V gene data show CDR1 as SGHAT and CDR2 as FQDESV (reference sequence). This CDR3 comprises 11 residues. V lost 8 bases and J lost 9; bases outside the gene matches: 6. Here the CDR3 DNA reads TGTGCCAGCTACTCTGGGGGGGCCCAGTACTTC. It is translated as CASYSGGAQYF.

This clone was picked up one time. The rearrangement joins TRBV19 to TRBJ2-7; D possibly corresponds to TRBD1 (5 bases). V was pared by 5 bases and J by 0 bases, with 8 bases between. CDR3 size: 13 residues. Per the germline V gene, CDR1 is LNHDA and CDR2 is SQIVND (reference sequence). In DNA form, the CDR3 reads TGTGCCAGTAGTCAGGGAAGCTCCTACGAGCAGTACTTC. This gives the protein CASSQGSSYEQYF.

The gene calls are TRBV18 and TRBJ2-3; maybe TRBD1 (5 bases). Per the germline V gene, CDR1 is KGHSH and CDR2 is LQKENI. V lost 6 bases and J 6 bases, leaving 13 bases between the germline ends. The CDR3 has 13 amino acids. CDR3 coding DNA: TGTGCCAGCTCGACAGACGAAGGGGATACGCAGTATTTT. This codes for CASSTDEGDTQYF. Looking up the rest from reference TRBV18 and TRBJ2-3 gives the full variable domain: NAGVMQNPRHLVRRRGQEARLRCSPMKGHSHVYWYRQLPEEGLKFMVYLQKENIIDESGMPKERFSAEFPKEGPSILRIQQVVRGDSAAYFCASSTDEGDTQYFGPGTRLTVL.